This record concerns one T cell receptor (beta chain) sequence. Germline V gene sequence: CDR1 SGHTA, CDR2 FQGNSA. CDR3 size: 14 residues. Losses at the gene ends were 4 bases for V and 10 bases for J; bases not matched to a gene: 8. The protocol was immunoSEQ multiplex PCR, while the TCRdb copy is restricted to in-frame clones and leaves out a portion. The sample holds about 160,000 clones, 80% to 90% seen once. The data belong to a study of blood T cell repertoires in COVID-19. Study at large: Sources were T cells, B-cell-depleted T cells, or PBMCs; the material itself was cDNA or gDNA.

Material: peripheral blood. The chain links TRBV7-2 to TRBJ1-3, with 9 bases fitting TRBD1. The TCR sequence derives from a woman aged 80 or over with acute or convalescent COVID-19. The CDR3 sequence: CASSSPGTGRTIYF. The DNA for the CDR3 is TGTGCCAGCAGCTCCCCCGGGACAGGGCGTACCATATATTTT.